This T cell receptor (beta chain) originates from a study of Graves' ophthalmopathy and Graves' hyperthyroidism. This CDR3 has 14 residues. The germline V gene encodes CDR1 SGHVS and CDR2 FQNEAQ. Trimming removed 1 base from V and 6 bases from J; junction bases left unmatched: 5. The sequenced template was RNA, covering the TCR beta CDR3 region. An initial RT-PCR round employing HTBI primers preceded a second-round multiplex PCR. From the multiplex PCR reads, TCRdb called clonotypes with MiXCR, one entry per CDR3 protein. The sample has approximately 700,000 distinct CDR3 sequences, about 44% seen once.

This receptor was identified in an adult man with Graves' ophthalmopathy. V usage is TRBV7-8 and J usage is TRBJ2-7; TRBD2 aligns across 8 bases. The sequenced sample was peripheral blood. CDR3 nucleotide sequence: TGTGCCAGCAGCTTAGGACTAGCGTCCCTCGAGCAGTACTTC. This translates into CASSLGLASLEQYF.